The present entry profiles one T cell receptor (beta chain) with its context. Its cognate antigen has yet to be identified. Nothing much larger sits one base from this clone, and base qualities are not available. The library was generated by the immunoSEQ multiplex PCR assay. For most patients, high-throughput TCR-beta CDR3 sequencing of genomic DNA was performed by Adaptive Biotechnologies. Processing in the source paper ran as follows. TCR sequencing data were retrieved from Adaptive's ImmunoSEQ software for around 20 patients, whereas a few other patients were processed with MiXCR and VDJtools. CDR3 nucleotide sequences shared between donor and recipient were removed because their origin could not be assigned. At least 2-fold expansion over unstimulated cells and a minimum CFSE-low frequency of 0.002% (template counts) or 0.001% (read counts) were required for clones to be classified as alloreactive. Clones were considered mappable if detected in sequenced pre-transplant spleen, lymph node, or MLR CFSE-low populations of the donor or recipient. The cumulative frequency of alloreactive clones was calculated as a percentage of all sequences, weighted by copy number. TCRdb holds this immuneACCESS table with in-frame rearrangements only. Some clones are missing; in checked studies, unresolved V genes explain under half, and the rest has no known cause. The DNA was the basis for D and trimming; V, J and clone size are from that table. The sample table holds about 25,000 clones, of which about 94% were seen once. The ten largest clones take up under 0.95% of the sample.

These data are taken from a study of graft-versus-host responses after intestinal transplantation (dated by TCRdb to about 2021). Context from the whole study: The transplants that recipients received were multivisceral, liver-intestinal, or isolated intestinal. A peak of at least 4% donor T cells among recipient peripheral blood mononuclear cells was the definition used for donor T cell macrochimerism. Bulk TCR-beta CDR3 sequencing was used to track graft-versus-host and host-versus-graft alloreactive T cell clones in the graft, circulation and bone marrow after intestinal transplantation. To identify alloreactive clones, pre-transplant mixed lymphocyte reaction products were sequenced and then compared with unstimulated pre-transplant donor and recipient T cells. Instead of going to the commercial service, samples from a few later patients were sequenced in-house on an Illumina MiSeq and processed with MiXCR. The cohort enrolled 24 intestinal transplant recipients, one of whom was a retransplant, and a few patients without pretransplant specimens were excluded. Every recipient was given anti-thymocyte globulin induction, followed by roughly 3 years of maintenance tacrolimus and steroids.

In the first month after transplant, blood samples were collected up to 4 times, and after that at least monthly when available. The paper as a whole reports these results and caveats: Early after transplant, peak levels of circulating GvH clones were found to be associated with declines in HvG clones. High GvH to HvG T cell clonal ratios were observed in the allografts of patients with donor T cell macrochimerism. The relatively low number and heterogeneity of intestinal transplant patients limited the conclusions. GvH clones were found in recipient bone marrow, and some of the GvH clones appeared earlier in ileal mucosa or blood, which is consistent with an intestinal mucosal origin.

The germline V gene sets CDR1 to MNHNS and CDR2 to SASEGT. The CDR3 starts with the cysteine, ends with the phenylalanine, and has 15 residues. The sequence is cut down to CDR3 DNA, 45 bases in frame from base 1. Trimmed from V: 6 bases; trimmed from J: 0 bases; junction bases lacking a gene match: 5. The rearrangement combines TRBV6-1 with TRBJ1-3, and TRBD1 matches 7 of the central bases. The source was PBMCs, collected roughly 30 days after intestinal transplant. The TCR sequence derives from a human patient who received an intestinal transplant, so some T cells may come from the graft donor. The sequence in DNA is TGTGCCAGCAGGGCCGGGACAGTCTCTGGAAACACCATATATTTT. The translation is CASRAGTVSGNTIYF.